This TCR beta chain came from a study of T cells in localized non-small cell lung cancer. Libraries were prepared by immunoSEQ multiplex PCR; TCRdb keeps only in-frame clonotypes and omits some of them. The table includes approximately 83,000 clones, roughly 91% detected once. The length of the CDR3 is 13 residues. Trimming left V 10 bases short and J 7 bases short, with 14 bases between. Per the germline V gene, CDR1 is SNHLY and CDR2 is FYNNEI. Study conclusions and caveats: Uninvolved adjacent lung had higher T cell clonality than tumor and all other tissues. Elevated circulating T cell density in blood was associated with longer overall survival. Tumor samples were not multi-region, leaving intratumor heterogeneity unexcluded. For the top 100 tumor clones, a median roughly 56 also appeared in adjacent lung.

Note on this clone: Its cognate antigen is unknown.

The chain employs TRBV2 and TRBJ1-6; D is uncertain. The sequence was collected from a woman aged 40 to 75 with stage II squamous cell lung carcinoma. This specimen consisted of PBMCs, obtained before any cancer treatment. This chain's CDR3 is CATPSTSNSPLHF. CDR3 coding DNA: TGTGCCACACCCTCTACGTCAAATTCACCCCTCCACTTT.